One and the same sample provided the 31 T cell receptor beta chains below, sequenced in a study of chemoradiotherapy in HPV16-positive cancers. Profiling relied on immunoSEQ multiplex PCR, and the TCRdb table lists in-frame clones only, not all of them. The table records approximately 12,000 clones, less than 80% of them present only once. The biological material was taken from a patient who underwent chemoradiotherapy. Receptors originate from a human donor with HPV-associated anogenital cancer.

The chain links TRBV6-5 to TRBJ1-4, with D perhaps TRBD1 (6 bases). This CDR3 is 16 amino acids long. V was clipped by 1 base and J by 1 base, with 10 bases between them. In germline, CDR1 is MNHEY, CDR2 SVGAGI. The chain's CDR3 is CASSYYLQGTNEKLFF. CDR3 DNA sequence: TGTGCCAGCAGTTACTATCTACAGGGAACTAATGAAAAACTGTTTTTT.

The gene calls are TRBV7-9 and TRBJ2-3, with D uncertain. The CDR3 is 14 amino acids. Germline V gene data show CDR1 as SEHNR and CDR2 as FQNEAQ (reference sequence). Trimming shortened V by 5 bases and J by 6 bases, and 15 bases separated the two germline ends. The CDR3 coding sequence is TGTGCCAGCAGCCAGACGGACGGGTTTGATACGCAGTATTTT. It is translated as CASSQTDGFDTQYF.

V usage is TRBV27 and J usage is TRBJ2-2; 8 nucleotides line up with TRBD1. J was trimmed by 3 bases and V by 5 bases; bases with no gene match: 11. The CDR3 has 17 residues. CDR1 and CDR2 (germline): MNHEY, SMNVEV (reference sequence). Written as DNA, the CDR3 is TGTGCCAGCAGTCCCCGTGGGGCAGGGGGCTACACCGGGGAGCTGTTTTTT. This sequence encodes CASSPRGAGGYTGELFF.

This clone has just a few counts. The chain carries TRBV5-6 and TRBJ1-2; TRBD1 matches 7 bases. The length of the CDR3 is 14 residues. J lost 4 bases, V lost 3 bases, and 6 bases had no gene match. Germline V gene sequence: CDR1 SGHDT, CDR2 YYEEEE. CDR3 in amino acids: CASSSGGAGYGYTF. The CDR3 bases are TGTGCCAGCAGCTCAGGGGGGGCCGGCTATGGCTACACCTTC.

V and J are TRBV29-1 and TRBJ2-7; TRBD1 aligns across 7 bases. V trimming: 3 bases; J trimming: 3 bases; junction bases outside the gene matches: 5. CDR3 length equals 13 residues. In germline, CDR1 is SQVTM, CDR2 ANQGSEA. For the CDR3, the DNA is TGCAGCGTTGAGCCAGGGGGTTTCTACGAGCAGTACTTC. Its translation: CSVEPGGFYEQYF.

The rearrangement links TRBV2 to TRBJ1-4; the D is unclear. Trimming removed 4 bases at V and 5 bases at J, with 11 bases between. The CDR3 has 14 amino acids. Germline V gene sequence: CDR1 SNHLY, CDR2 FYNNEI. CDR3 DNA sequence: TGTGCCAGCAGTGCGGAGCCAGGAAATGAAAAACTGTTTTTT. Its protein is CASSAEPGNEKLFF. Combining the CDR3 with reference TRBV2 and TRBJ1-4 gives the whole variable domain EPEVTQTPSHQVTQMGQEVILRCVPISNHLYFYWYRQILGQKVEFLVSFYNNEISEKSEIFDDQFSVERPDGSNFTLKIRSTKLEDSAMYFCASSAEPGNEKLFFGSGTQLSVL.

V gene TRBV5-4 combines with J gene TRBJ2-7; D is unclear. V gave up 4 bases and J gave up 6 bases, with 14 bases separating them. The CDR3 is 13 residues long. Looked up from germline, CDR1 is SGHNT and CDR2 is YYREEE (reference sequence). The CDR3 DNA sequence: TGTGCCAGCAGCCCCGGGCAGCTGGGCGAGCAGTACTTC. Translating it yields CASSPGQLGEQYF. Using reference TRBV5-4 and TRBJ2-7 for the parts outside the CDR3, the full variable domain is ETGVTQSPTHLIKTRGQQVTLRCSSQSGHNTVSWYQQALGQGPQFIFQYYREEENGRGNFPPRFSGLQFPNYSSELNVNALELDDSALYLCASSPGQLGEQYFGPGTRLTVT.

This chain connects TRBV7-2 to TRBJ1-3; D not resolved. This CDR3 has 15 amino acids. The V end was cut by 1 base, the J end by 7 bases, with 14 bases between. From germline, CDR1 is SGHTA and CDR2 FQGNSA. CDR3 sequence reads: CASSLVLHLGNTIYF. The CDR3 DNA reads TGTGCCAGCAGCTTAGTATTGCACCTCGGGAACACCATATATTTT.

The rearrangement joins TRBV11-2 to TRBJ2-3, with D possibly matching TRBD2 (6 bases). Trimming stripped 4 bases from V and 6 bases from J, with 17 bases between. This CDR3 has 15 residues. CDR1 SGHAT and CDR2 FQNNGV come from the germline V gene. DNA for the CDR3: TGTGCCAGCAGCTCCCCGACCCTAGGGAGGGATACGCAGTATTTT. It translates to CASSSPTLGRDTQYF.

The rearrangement joins TRBV7-4 to TRBJ2-7; D is unresolved. Germline V lookup: CDR1 SGHVT, CDR2 SQSDAQ. This CDR3 has 14 amino acids. V lost 4 bases, J lost 4 bases, and 14 bases lay in between. The CDR3 spells CASSCYRGRYEQYF. CDR3 in DNA: TGTGCCAGCAGCTGCTACAGAGGACGGTACGAGCAGTACTTC.

Only a few counts were recorded for this clone. The chain links TRBV6-6 to TRBJ2-7, with 8 nucleotides matching TRBD1. The CDR3 covers 15 residues. The germline CDR1 and CDR2 sequences are MNHNY and SVGAGI (reference sequence). Trimming took 6 bases from V and 2 from J; bases not matched to a gene: 9. The DNA of the CDR3 is TGTGCCAGCAGCATCAGGACAGGGAATCCCTACGAGCAGTACTTC. Protein sequence: CASSIRTGNPYEQYF.

This clone appeared a few times. J is TRBJ2-2 and V is TRBV19; TRBD2 matches 7 bases. CDR3 length: 18 residues. The trim removed 6 bases at V and 0 bases at J, leaving 13 bases unmatched. Germline V gene lookup returns CDR1 LNHDA and CDR2 SQIVND (reference sequence). Here the CDR3 DNA reads TGTGCCAGTAGGGGTGAGCGGGGATCAAACGCGAACACCGGGGAGCTGTTTTTT. Residues: CASRGERGSNANTGELFF.

This clone has a handful of counts. CDR3 protein: CASSRQGGNSPLHF. The DNA for the CDR3 is TGCGCCAGCAGCCGACAGGGCGGTAATTCACCCCTCCACTTT. V and J are TRBV5-1 and TRBJ1-6; 7 bases are shared with TRBD1. Germline trimming cut 4 bases from V and 6 bases from J; bases unmatched to any gene: 4. CDR1 is SGHRS, CDR2 YFSETQ, per germline. The CDR3 contains 14 residues.

This chain connects TRBV9 to TRBJ2-1; TRBD1 agrees at 10 bases. The CDR3 has 16 residues. Per germline, CDR1 SGDLS and CDR2 YYNGEE. V was clipped by 3 bases and J by 7 bases; unmatched bases: 10. The CDR3 loop reads CASSAQEGQGRNEQFF. DNA of the CDR3: TGTGCCAGCAGCGCCCAGGAGGGACAGGGGCGTAATGAGCAGTTCTTC.

The genes are TRBV5-1 and TRBJ1-3; unclear D gene. V lost 1 base to trimming and J lost 2 bases, with 7 bases between them. The CDR3 consists of 14 residues. The germline CDR1 and CDR2 sequences are SGHRS and YFSETQ. The DNA for the CDR3 is TGCGCCAGCAGCTTGACGGCGGCTGGAAACACCATATATTTT. Its protein product is CASSLTAAGNTIYF.

The V and J genes are TRBV9 and TRBJ1-2, with TRBD1 matching 9 bases. CDR1 and CDR2 from the germline V gene are SGDLS and YYNGEE. Trimming at V came to 3 bases and at J to 1 base, leaving 10 bases not matched to a gene. The CDR3 runs 17 residues. CDR3 residues: CASSARTGTGLNYGYTF. In DNA form, the CDR3 reads TGTGCCAGCAGCGCTCGAACAGGGACAGGGCTTAACTATGGCTACACCTTC.

This clone is a singleton in its sample. The J gene is TRBJ2-3, the V gene TRBV7-6; 9 nucleotides align to TRBD2. The CDR3 spans 17 residues. Per the germline V gene, CDR1 is SGHVS and CDR2 is FNYEAQ. After removal of 1 base from V and 0 bases from J, the junction contained 5 bases not matched to a gene. As DNA, the CDR3 is TGTGCCAGCAGCTTAGGGCTAGCGGGATCTAGCACAGATACGCAGTATTTT. This translates into CASSLGLAGSSTDTQYF.

The rearrangement uses TRBV15 and TRBJ1-2; 7 nucleotides align to TRBD1. CDR1 LNHNV and CDR2 YYDKDF come from the germline V gene (reference sequence). V was clipped by 7 bases and J by 4 bases; unmatched bases: 6. The CDR3 is 13 residues long. The CDR3, as DNA: TGTGCCACCACCGCAGGGGGAGGCTATGGCTACACCTTC. It yields the protein CATTAGGGYGYTF.

V usage is TRBV27 and J usage is TRBJ2-5; no reliable D call. This CDR3 region has 13 residues. V was pared by 0 bases and J by 0 bases, with 2 bases between. Germline V CDR1 and CDR2: MNHEY, SMNVEV (reference sequence). CDR3 protein: CASSLSYQETQYF. CDR3 nucleotides: TGTGCCAGCAGTTTATCGTACCAAGAGACCCAGTACTTC.

The chain recombines TRBV10-3 with TRBJ2-7; 7 positions agree with TRBD1. CDR3 length: 16 amino acids. Germline V gene lookup returns CDR1 ENHRY and CDR2 SYGVKD. V shed 2 bases and J 3 bases; nucleotides not matched to a gene: 10. CDR3 sequence (DNA): TGTGCCATCAGTGAGGGGGCACAGGGGTACGACTACGAGCAGTACTTC. Amino acid sequence: CAISEGAQGYDYEQYF.

This chain uses TRBV5-4 with TRBJ2-3, with 7 bases identical to TRBD2. The CDR3 sequence is 17 residues long. CDR1 and CDR2 from the germline V gene are SGHNT and YYREEE (reference sequence). Unmatched junction bases numbered 9, after V lost 0 bases and J lost 2 bases. CDR3 region: CASSLDGFGGNTDTQYF. The CDR3 bases are TGTGCCAGCAGCTTGGATGGGTTCGGGGGGAACACAGATACGCAGTATTTT.

This clone occurred a few times. The chain joins TRBV21-1 to TRBJ1-5. TRBV21-1 is classified as a pseudogene. The CDR3 runs to 15 residues. The CDR3 DNA follows: TGTGCCAGCAGCAAACGGGCAGTATGGAATCAGCCCCAGCATTTT. This translates into CASSKRAVWNQPQHF.

The V call is TRBV5-5, the J call TRBJ1-1; unclear D gene. This CDR3 is 14 amino acids long. The V gene lost 0 bases and the J gene lost 1 base, with 7 bases spanning the gap. Germline CDR1 reads SGHKS; CDR2 reads YYEKEE (reference sequence). CDR3 sequence reads: CASSLAMENTEAFF. CDR3 in DNA: TGTGCCAGCAGCTTGGCGATGGAGAACACTGAAGCTTTCTTT.

This chain joins TRBV5-6 and TRBJ2-3; 9 bases agree with TRBD1. This CDR3 contains 15 residues. The J segment lost 1 base and the V segment lost 4 bases, leaving 4 bases of the junction unmatched. CDR1 and CDR2 (germline): SGHDT, YYEEEE. CDR3 coding DNA: TGTGCCAGCAGCGGGACAGGGAAGGGCACAGATACGCAGTATTTT. Protein sequence: CASSGTGKGTDTQYF. Full variable domain (missing parts from reference TRBV5-6 and TRBJ2-3): DAGVTQSPTHLIKTRGQQVTLRCSPKSGHDTVSWYQQALGQGPQFIFQYYEEEERQRGNFPDRFSGHQFPNYSSELNVNALLLGDSALYLCASSGTGKGTDTQYFGPGTRLTVL.

This chain connects TRBV16 to TRBJ2-3; D is tentatively TRBD1 or TRBD2 (5 bases each). The ends were cut back, 7 bases at V and 2 bases at J, with 16 bases in the middle. The CDR3 runs to 15 residues. From germline, CDR1 is KGHSY and CDR2 FQNENV. Written as DNA, the CDR3 is TGTGCCAGCAACCACCGGGACCTCTTCACAGATACGCAGTATTTT. Residues: CASNHRDLFTDTQYF.

The count of this clone is one. The gene calls are TRBV7-3 and TRBJ2-3; 7 bases fit TRBD2. The junction had 7 bases not matched to a gene; V was cut back by 5 bases and J by 11 bases. The CDR3 has 12 residues. From germline, CDR1 is SGHTA and CDR2 FQGTGA. CDR3 coding DNA: TGTGCCAGCAGCCCACAAGGGGAGGGGCAGTATTTT. Amino acids: CASSPQGEGQYF. Variable domain in full (rest from reference TRBV7-3 and TRBJ2-3): GAGVSQTPSNKVTEKGKYVELRCDPISGHTALYWYRQSLGQGPEFLIYFQGTGAADDSGLPNDRFFAVRPEGSVSTLKIQRTERGDSAVYLCASSPQGEGQYFGPGTRLTVL.

A remark on this clone: Other DNA sequences in the same sample also yield this CDR3. The J gene is TRBJ2-2, the V gene TRBV11-2; D remains unclear. The CDR3 runs 13 residues. With 3 bases removed from V and 6 bases from J, the gap between germline ends came to 8 bases. Looked up from germline, CDR1 is SGHAT and CDR2 is FQNNGV. The CDR3 DNA sequence: TGTGCCAGCAGCTTCTCTGGGCCCGGGGAGCTGTTTTTT. Its protein product is CASSFSGPGELFF.

The J gene is TRBJ2-5, the V gene TRBV30; TRBD1 matches 9 bases. CDR3 length: 17 amino acids. With 2 bases clipped from V and 5 bases from J, the junction kept 15 bases outside the gene matches. The V gene's germline CDR1 is GTSNPN and CDR2 SVGIG (reference sequence). The CDR3 protein is CAWSFKKQGARGETQYF. Here the CDR3 DNA reads TGTGCCTGGAGTTTTAAGAAACAGGGGGCGCGAGGGGAGACCCAGTACTTC.

J is TRBJ2-2 and V is TRBV18, with D uncertain. In germline, CDR1 is KGHSH, CDR2 LQKENI. The CDR3 contains 13 residues. The V gene lost 2 bases and the J gene lost 0 bases, with 1 base spanning the gap. The CDR3 is CASSPSNTGELFF. The CDR3 DNA follows: TGTGCCAGCTCACCATCGAACACCGGGGAGCTGTTTTTT.

The V call is TRBV4-2, the J call TRBJ2-2; 9 nucleotides align to TRBD2. V lost 2 bases to trimming and J lost 10 bases; unmatched junction nucleotides: 14. CDR1 and CDR2 (germline): LGHNA, YNFKEQ. The CDR3 is made up of 17 amino acids. This chain's CDR3 is CASSQLTVAGARTELFF. The DNA of the CDR3 is TGTGCCAGCAGCCAATTGACGGTAGCGGGGGCCCGAACGGAGCTGTTTTTT.

The CDR3 DNA sequence: TGCAGCGTTTGGACAGGGAACACTGAAGCTTTCTTT. This codes for CSVWTGNTEAFF. The rearrangement uses TRBV29-1 and TRBJ1-1, with 7 bases fitting TRBD1. The length of the CDR3 is 12 residues. CDR1 and CDR2 from the germline V gene are SQVTM and ANQGSEA. V lost 5 bases, J lost 1 base, and 1 base stayed unmatched. The variable domain in full, completed from reference TRBV29-1 and TRBJ1-1, reads SAVISQKPSRDICQRGTSLTIQCQVDSQVTMMFWYRQQPGQSLTLIATANQGSEATYESGFVIDKFPISRPNLTFSTLTVSNMSPEDSSIYLCSVWTGNTEAFFGQGTRLTVV.